The rows below give T cell receptor beta chains drawn from one sample of a study of T cell repertoires in cytomegalovirus infection. Antigens of these TCRs are unknown. Via MiXCR, TCRdb re-called the reads, giving one row per CDR3 protein. The sample lists about 51,000 distinct CDR3 sequences, over 15% occurring once. The material sequenced was CD8+ T cells from cultured PBMCs, taken from culture after CMV antigen stimulation. The source is a human donor in good health (CMV status not recorded). Some clones in this sample may be carry-over from other donors' samples. Both conserved end residues are part of each CDR3. Each record gives: V gene, D gene, clone size, J gene, CDR3 DNA, CDR3 protein. The D gene is left open where the match is weak. Rows give clone size only sometimes, using once, few, many, or a class for an expanded clone.

TRBV7-6	TRBD1	.	TRBJ2-7	TGTGCCAGCAGCTCCACACAGGGGGCAGGCCTCGAGCAGTACTTC	CASSSTQGAGLEQYF
TRBV11-2	.	few	TRBJ1-1	TGTGCCAGCAGCTTAGGCAGGGTAATAACTGAAGCTTTCTTT	CASSLGRVITEAFF
TRBV7-7	.	few	TRBJ2-2	TGTGCCATCGAAGAAAGGGCCACCGGGGAGCTGTTTTTT	CAIEERATGELFF
TRBV7-8	.	few	TRBJ2-5	TGTGCCAGCAGCTTAGCGATAGATGCCGGGACTCCAGTGGAGACCCAGTACTTC	CASSLAIDAGTPVETQYF
TRBV6-2/TRBV6-3	.	few	TRBJ1-1	TGTGCCAGCGGTTACATGGTCGCGGGACCCAACACTGAAGCTTTCTTT	CASGYMVAGPNTEAFF
TRBV6-5	.	.	TRBJ2-1	TGTGCCAGCAGTTACAGCGGCGGACGGCAGTTCTTC	CASSYSGGRQFF
TRBV27	.	many	TRBJ1-5	TGTGCCAGCAGTTTATCGTACAATCAGCCCCAGCATTTT	CASSLSYNQPQHF
TRBV12-3/TRBV12-4	TRBD1	many	TRBJ1-4	TGTGCCAGCAGCCCTTTAACCGGGGCAGGGGGCGAAGAAAAACTGTTTTTT	CASSPLTGAGGEEKLFF
TRBV27	TRBD2	.	TRBJ2-1	TGTGCCACCCTAGGGGGACTAGCGGGAGGGCCCGGATACAATGAGCAGTTCTTC	CATLGGLAGGPGYNEQFF
TRBV4-1	.	few	TRBJ2-7	TGCGCCAGCAGCCAAGGGACAGAACTCGGCGAGCAGTACTTC	CASSQGTELGEQYF
TRBV12-3/TRBV12-4	TRBD1	.	TRBJ2-1	TGTGCCAGCAGCCCGGGACAGGGGATAACGAGGGAGCAGTTCTTC	CASSPGQGITREQFF
TRBV28	TRBD1	few	TRBJ2-7	TGTGCCAGCAGGGAAACAGGGGGCACCCCCTACGAGCAGTACTTC	CASRETGGTPYEQYF
TRBV7-9	.	.	TRBJ1-3	TGTGCCAGCAGCTCGCCGGACACCTCTGGAAACACCATATATTTT	CASSSPDTSGNTIYF
TRBV19	TRBD1	.	TRBJ2-1	TGTGCCAGTTCTTTTACAGGGGCCTACAATGAGCAGTTCTTC	CASSFTGAYNEQFF
TRBV7-2	TRBD1	.	TRBJ2-7	TGTGCCAGCAGCTTCGACAGGGGTTCCTACGAGCAGTACTTC	CASSFDRGSYEQYF
TRBV7-6	.	many	TRBJ2-2	TGTGCCAGCAGCTTAGGGAACACCGGGGAGCTGTTTTTT	CASSLGNTGELFF
TRBV7-3	.	few	TRBJ2-6	TGTGCCAGCAGCTTACGGTCGGCTGGGGCCAACGTCCTGACTTTC	CASSLRSAGANVLTF
TRBV28	TRBD1	.	TRBJ2-1	TGTGCCAGCATTAAGGACAGGGAGAGGTTCAATGAGCAGTTCTTC	CASIKDRERFNEQFF
TRBV7-8	.	few	TRBJ2-7	TGTGCCAGCAGCTTAAACCCTCAGGGCACGCGGAACGAGCAGTACTTC	CASSLNPQGTRNEQYF
TRBV28	.	few	TRBJ1-1	TGTGCCAGCACCATTCCGGGCCGTCTCTTTCAAGCTTTCTTT	CASTIPGRLFQAFF
TRBV7-9	TRBD2	few	TRBJ2-2	TGTGCCAGCAGCGCACCCCCCGGGACTAGAACAACCGGGGAGCTGTTTTTT	CASSAPPGTRTTGELFF
TRBV12-3/TRBV12-4	TRBD1	.	TRBJ2-1	TGTGCCAGCAGTCCGGACAGGGGAGTGTACAATGAGCAGTTCTTC	CASSPDRGVYNEQFF
TRBV14	TRBD2	few	TRBJ2-1	TGTGCCAGCAGCCAACTAGCGGGGGGCCGCCAAAGATACAATGAGCAGTTCTTC	CASSQLAGGRQRYNEQFF
TRBV20-1	.	few	TRBJ1-2	TGCAGTGCCGGGAGGCATAACTATGGCTACACCTTC	CSAGRHNYGYTF
TRBV7-2	TRBD1	few	TRBJ1-3	TGTGCCAGCAGCTTAATAGGGGGCGGAAACACCATATATTTT	CASSLIGGGNTIYF
TRBV11-3	.	few	TRBJ2-5	TGTGCCAGCAGCTTAGATAAGGGACCGGCAGCGTTCCAAGAGACCCAGTACTTC	CASSLDKGPAAFQETQYF
TRBV19	.	.	TRBJ1-1	TGTGCCAGTAGTATGCGGGGGTCCAAGCGCACTGAAGCTTTCTTT	CASSMRGSKRTEAFF
TRBV7-8	.	few	TRBJ2-7	TGTGCCAGCACGGACGCATCGACCTACGAGCAGTACTTC	CASTDASTYEQYF
TRBV24-1	.	.	TRBJ2-1	TGTGCCACCAGTGATTTTGGGGATGGTAATGAGCAGTTCTTC	CATSDFGDGNEQFF
TRBV7-2	.	few	TRBJ2-5	TGTGCCAGCAGCTTAAATAAGAGACAGAGAGAGACCCAGTACTTC	CASSLNKRQRETQYF
TRBV7-2	.	few	TRBJ2-1	TGTGCCAGCAGCTCCGGACTGGATGAGCAGTTCTTC	CASSSGLDEQFF
TRBV28	.	few	TRBJ2-5	TGTGCCAGCAGTTTATGGTCCGATTTGGAGACCCAGTACTTC	CASSLWSDLETQYF
TRBV11-2	.	once	TRBJ1-4	TGTGCCAGCGGCTACAGGGACTCTGAAAAACTGTTTTTT	CASGYRDSEKLFF